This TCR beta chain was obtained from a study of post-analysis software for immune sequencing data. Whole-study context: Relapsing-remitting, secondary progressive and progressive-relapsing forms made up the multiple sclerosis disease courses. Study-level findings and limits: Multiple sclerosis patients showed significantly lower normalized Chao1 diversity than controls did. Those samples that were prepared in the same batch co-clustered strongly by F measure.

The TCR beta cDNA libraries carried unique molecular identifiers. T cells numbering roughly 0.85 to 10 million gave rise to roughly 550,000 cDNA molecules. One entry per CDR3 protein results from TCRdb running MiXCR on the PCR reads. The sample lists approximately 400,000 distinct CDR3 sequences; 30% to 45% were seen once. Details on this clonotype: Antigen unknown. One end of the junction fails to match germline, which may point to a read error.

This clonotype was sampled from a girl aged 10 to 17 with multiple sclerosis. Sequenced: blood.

CDR3 residues: CARSLWSDSYEQYF. CDR3 in DNA: TGTGCCAGGAGCTTATGGAGCGACAGCTACGAGCAGTACTTC. The rearrangement joins TRBV7-9 to TRBJ2-4; possible D gene TRBD1, 5 bases. The last part of the DNA fits TRBJ2-7 better; the J call may be wrong. The germline CDR1 and CDR2 sequences are SEHNR and FQNEAQ (reference sequence). The CDR3 has 14 amino acids.